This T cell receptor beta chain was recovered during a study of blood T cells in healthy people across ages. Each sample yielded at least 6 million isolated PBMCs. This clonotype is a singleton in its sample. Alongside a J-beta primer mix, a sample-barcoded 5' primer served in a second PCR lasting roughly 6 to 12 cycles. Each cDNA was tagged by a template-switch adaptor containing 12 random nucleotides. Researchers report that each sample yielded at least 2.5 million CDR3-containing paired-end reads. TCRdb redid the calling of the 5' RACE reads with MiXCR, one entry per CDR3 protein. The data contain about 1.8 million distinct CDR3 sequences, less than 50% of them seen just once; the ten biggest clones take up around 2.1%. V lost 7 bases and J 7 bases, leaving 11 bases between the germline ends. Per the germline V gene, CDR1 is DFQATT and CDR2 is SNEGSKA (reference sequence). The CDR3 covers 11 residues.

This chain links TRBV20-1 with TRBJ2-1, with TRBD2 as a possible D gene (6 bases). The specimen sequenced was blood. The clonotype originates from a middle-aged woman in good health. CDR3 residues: CSGQEGNEQFF. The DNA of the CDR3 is TGCAGTGGGCAGGAGGGGAATGAGCAGTTCTTC.